This T cell receptor beta chain appears in the sequencing data of a study of OX40 agonist ivuxolimab in advanced cancers. At the level of the study: Prior checkpoint blockade (anti-PD-1, anti-PD-L1 or anti-CTLA-4) was permitted; approximately 40% had it.

Clones were read by immunoSEQ multiplex PCR, and TCRdb kept only the in-frame ones, dropping some. Found here are about 49,000 clones, 75% to 80% of them singletons; the top ten hold over 6.5%. Study-level results: Some nonresponders likewise displayed low normalized T-cell clonal expansion. The mean number of expanded clones was higher in CD8+ T cells than in CD4+. The 0.1-3.0 mg/kg partial responders had among the lowest clonal expansion.

V dropped 6 bases and J dropped 4 bases, with 13 bases sitting between them. The CDR3 covers 13 residues. The germline V gene has CDR1 MNHEY and CDR2 SVGAGI. This clone has a handful of counts. Its antigen is undetermined. This TCR was recovered from an adult with an advanced solid tumor such as melanoma, head and neck, liver or kidney cancer. This sample comprised CD4+ or CD8+ T cells sorted from blood, obtained in a trial of the OX40 agonist ivuxolimab. This chain uses TRBV6-5 with TRBJ2-7; TRBD1 is a possible D gene (6 bases). CDR3 bases: TGTGCCAGCAGCCCCAGGGGCGGGTACGAGCAGTACTTC. This gives the protein CASSPRGGYEQYF.